The next 10 T cell receptor beta chains were all read from a single sample in a study of blood T cell repertoires in COVID-19. Profiling relied on immunoSEQ multiplex PCR, and the TCRdb table lists in-frame clones only, not all of them. The sample has approximately 230,000 clones; roughly 79% are singletons. Sequences were obtained from PBMCs or T cells enriched from blood (not recorded which). Receptor source: a man aged 35 to 55 who had recovered from COVID-19.

The rearrangement uses TRBV30 and TRBJ1-4; D unresolved. This CDR3 region has 11 residues. CDR1 and CDR2 from the germline V gene are GTSNPN and SVGIG (reference sequence). Deletions cut 5 bases from V and 8 bases from J, with 9 bases between. CDR3 DNA: TGTGCCTGGGTGGCCGGGGAAAAACTGTTTTTT. It translates to CAWVAGEKLFF.

The J gene is TRBJ2-1, the V gene TRBV19; D is uncertain. This CDR3 has 14 residues. The germline V and J ends were trimmed by 5 bases and 8 bases, with 16 bases remaining between them. From germline, CDR1 is LNHDA and CDR2 SQIVND (reference sequence). Here the CDR3 reads CASSRSYLIYEQFF. The CDR3 DNA reads as TGTGCCAGTAGTCGATCCTATTTAATCTATGAGCAGTTCTTC.

The rearrangement uses TRBV18 and TRBJ2-5; 8 positions match TRBD2. The CDR3 covers 16 residues. Trimming took 4 bases from V and 5 from J; bases not matched to a gene: 12. Germline V gives CDR1 KGHSH, CDR2 LQKENI. The DNA for the CDR3 is TGTGCCAGCTCACTAGAGACTAGCGCGGCGAGGGAGACCCAGTACTTC. This sequence encodes CASSLETSAARETQYF.

The J gene is TRBJ1-4, the V gene TRBV7-8; no clear D. CDR3 length equals 12 residues. V lost 2 bases to trimming and J lost 8 bases, with 6 bases between them. Germline V gene data show CDR1 as SGHVS and CDR2 as FQNEAQ. The CDR3: CASSLTREKLFF. Here the CDR3 DNA reads TGTGCCAGCAGCTTAACTAGGGAAAAACTGTTTTTT.

V and J are TRBV19 and TRBJ1-5; 11 bases align to TRBD1. The CDR3 is 13 amino acids. V was clipped by 6 bases and J by 7 bases; unmatched bases: 2. The germline gives CDR1 LNHDA, CDR2 SQIVND (reference sequence). The CDR3, as DNA: TGTGCCAGTAGCGGGACAGGGGGACAGCCCCAGCATTTT. This gives the protein CASSGTGGQPQHF.

The chain couples TRBV11-2 to TRBJ1-2; D remains ambiguous. The V end lost 1 base, the J end lost 6 bases, and 9 bases lay between the germline ends. Germline assignment: CDR1 SGHAT and CDR2 FQNNGV. The CDR3 is made up of 13 amino acids. CDR3 DNA: TGTGCCAGCAGCTTAGTCGAGGGAAATGGCTACACCTTC. Its translation is CASSLVEGNGYTF.

This chain joins TRBV29-1 and TRBJ1-1; 7 nucleotides agree with TRBD1. Germline CDR1 reads SQVTM; CDR2 reads ANQGSEA. The junction had 6 bases not matched to a gene; V was cut back by 6 bases and J by 2 bases. The CDR3 contains 13 residues. CDR3 in DNA: TGCAGCGTCCGGACAGGTCCTAACACTGAAGCTTTCTTT. Translating it yields CSVRTGPNTEAFF.

The chain links TRBV6-5 to TRBJ2-7; possibly TRBD1 for D (6 bases). Germline CDR1 reads MNHEY; CDR2 reads SVGAGI. CDR3 length equals 14 residues. Deletions cut 10 bases from V and 3 bases from J, with 19 bases between. Written as DNA, the CDR3 is TGTGCCACCAGCTACCGGGACACGAACTACGAGCAGTACTTC. This translates into CATSYRDTNYEQYF.

This chain uses TRBV25-1 with TRBJ2-7; D might be TRBD1 (5 bases). The V gene's germline CDR1 is MGHDK and CDR2 SYGVNS. CDR3 length: 12 residues. The V and J ends lost 7 bases and 0 bases respectively, with 7 bases between them. Here the CDR3 reads CASMDTSYEQYF. In DNA form, the CDR3 reads TGTGCCAGCATGGACACCTCCTACGAGCAGTACTTC.

Points on this clone: The sample carries other DNA sequences with the same CDR3. The chain uses TRBV28 and TRBJ1-2; D is undetermined. Germline V gene data show CDR1 as MDHEN and CDR2 as SYDVKM. The CDR3 sequence is 13 residues long. Trimming removed 6 bases at V and 0 bases at J, with 8 bases between. The CDR3 sequence: CASSPDSNYGYTF. For the CDR3, the DNA is TGTGCCAGCAGCCCGGACTCTAACTATGGCTACACCTTC.